This TCR beta chain was retrieved from a study of shared clonotypes between healthy human individuals. A split of CD4+ cells into CD45RA+ naive and CD45RA-negative memory subsets was performed. This clone was recorded only once. Germline lookup yields CDR1 SGHVS and CDR2 FQNEAQ. The CDR3 runs to 11 residues. Trimming left V 2 bases short and J 5 bases short, with 4 bases between. The authors ran the assay at deep level. Profiling relied on immunoSEQ multiplex PCR, and the TCRdb table lists in-frame clones only, not all of them. The sample lists 550,000 to 800,000 clones; about 74% were seen once. The sequencing input was memory CD4+ T cells sorted from blood. Sample subset: CD45RA-negative fraction. This sequence originates from a woman aged 25-40 years in good health. The V call is TRBV7-8, the J call TRBJ2-7; D is ambiguous. DNA for the CDR3: TGTGCCAGCAGCTTAACCGACGAGCAGTACTTC. Protein: CASSLTDEQYF.